Here is one TCR beta chain with its context. In the study's own analysis: Reference gene primer amplification yielded estimated nucleated cell counts. Clones were read by immunoSEQ multiplex PCR, and TCRdb kept only the in-frame ones, dropping some. V and J calls and clone size are as listed in that table; D and trimming were resolved from the DNA. Of under 300,000 clones listed, roughly 84% were seen once; the top ten hold around 2%. Germline V gives CDR1 LGHDT, CDR2 YNNKEL (reference sequence). Trimming at V came to 5 bases and at J to 2 bases, leaving 6 bases not matched to a gene. The CDR3 sequence is 15 residues long. The data derive from a study of blood T cell repertoires in COVID-19.

The source material was peripheral blood. The chain carries TRBV3-1 (or the pseudogene TRBV3-2) and TRBJ1-3, with 7 bases aligning to TRBD1. The TCR sequence derives from a woman aged 40-49 years who had recovered from COVID-19. The CDR3 DNA reads as TGTGCCAGCAGCTATGACAGGGCTGCTGGAAACACCATATATTTT. Encoded protein: CASSYDRAAGNTIYF.